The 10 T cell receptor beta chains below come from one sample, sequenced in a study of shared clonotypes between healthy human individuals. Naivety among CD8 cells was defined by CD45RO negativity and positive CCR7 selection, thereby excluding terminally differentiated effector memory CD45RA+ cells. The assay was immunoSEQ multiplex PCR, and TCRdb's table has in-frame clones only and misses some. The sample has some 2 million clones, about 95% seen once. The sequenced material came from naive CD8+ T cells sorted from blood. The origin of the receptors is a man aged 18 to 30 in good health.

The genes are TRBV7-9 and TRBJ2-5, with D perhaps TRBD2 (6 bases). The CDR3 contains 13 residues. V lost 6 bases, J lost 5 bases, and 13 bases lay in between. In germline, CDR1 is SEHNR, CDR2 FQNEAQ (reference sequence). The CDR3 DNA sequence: TGTGCCAGCAGTCCTCCTAGCGTGGAGACCCAGTACTTC. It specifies CASSPPSVETQYF.

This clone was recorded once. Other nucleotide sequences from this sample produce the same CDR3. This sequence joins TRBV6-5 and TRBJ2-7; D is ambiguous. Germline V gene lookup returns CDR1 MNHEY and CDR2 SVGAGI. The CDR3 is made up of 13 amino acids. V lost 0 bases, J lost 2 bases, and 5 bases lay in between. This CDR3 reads CASSYSSAYEQYF. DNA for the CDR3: TGTGCCAGCAGTTACTCCTCCGCCTACGAGCAGTACTTC.

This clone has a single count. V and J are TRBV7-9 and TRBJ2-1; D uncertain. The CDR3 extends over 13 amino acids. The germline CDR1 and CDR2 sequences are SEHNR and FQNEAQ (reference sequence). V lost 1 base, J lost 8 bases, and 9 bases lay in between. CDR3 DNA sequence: TGTGCCAGCAGCTTAGTTCGCTCGGATGAGCAGTTCTTC. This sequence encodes CASSLVRSDEQFF.

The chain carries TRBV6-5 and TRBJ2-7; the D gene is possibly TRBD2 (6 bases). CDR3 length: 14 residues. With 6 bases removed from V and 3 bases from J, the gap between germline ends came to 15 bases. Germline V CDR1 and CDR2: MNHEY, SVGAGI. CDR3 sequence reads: CASSALGTYYEQYF. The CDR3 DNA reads TGTGCCAGCAGCGCCCTAGGGACTTACTACGAGCAGTACTTC.

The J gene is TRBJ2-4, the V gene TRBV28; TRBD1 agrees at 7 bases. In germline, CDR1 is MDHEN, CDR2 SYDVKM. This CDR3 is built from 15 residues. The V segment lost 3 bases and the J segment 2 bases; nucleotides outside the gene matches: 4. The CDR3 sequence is CASSFATGPKNIQYF. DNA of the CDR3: TGTGCCAGCAGTTTCGCGACAGGGCCCAAAAACATTCAGTACTTC.

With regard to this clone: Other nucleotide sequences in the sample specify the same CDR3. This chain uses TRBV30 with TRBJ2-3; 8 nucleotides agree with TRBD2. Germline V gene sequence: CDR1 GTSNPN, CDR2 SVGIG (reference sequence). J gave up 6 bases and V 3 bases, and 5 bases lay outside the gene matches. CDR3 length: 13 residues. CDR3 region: CAWSGGAGDTQYF. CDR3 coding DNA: TGTGCCTGGAGCGGGGGGGCGGGTGATACGCAGTATTTT. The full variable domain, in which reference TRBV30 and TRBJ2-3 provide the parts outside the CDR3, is SQTIHQWPATLVQPVGSPLSLECTVEGTSNPNLYWYRQAAGRGLQLLFYSVGIGQISSEVPQNLSASRPQDRQFILSSKKLLLSDSGFYLCAWSGGAGDTQYFGPGTRLTVL.

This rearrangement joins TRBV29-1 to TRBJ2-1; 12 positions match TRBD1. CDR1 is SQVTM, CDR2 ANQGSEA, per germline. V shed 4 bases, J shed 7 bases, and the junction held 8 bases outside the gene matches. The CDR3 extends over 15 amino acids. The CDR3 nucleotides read TGCAGCGTTGGGACCGGGACAGGGGGCGGGAATGAGCAGTTCTTC. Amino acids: CSVGTGTGGGNEQFF.

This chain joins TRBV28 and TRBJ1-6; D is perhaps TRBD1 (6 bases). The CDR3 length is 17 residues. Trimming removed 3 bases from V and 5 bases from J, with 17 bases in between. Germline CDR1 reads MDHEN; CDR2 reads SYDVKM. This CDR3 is CASSFTLTDRNNSPLHF. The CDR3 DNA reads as TGTGCCAGCAGTTTCACCTTGACGGACAGAAATAATTCACCCCTCCACTTT.

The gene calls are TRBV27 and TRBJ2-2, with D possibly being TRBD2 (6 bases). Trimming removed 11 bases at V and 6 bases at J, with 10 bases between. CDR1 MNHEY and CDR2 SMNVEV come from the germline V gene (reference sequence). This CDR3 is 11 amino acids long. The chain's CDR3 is CAVGGAGELFF. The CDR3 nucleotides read TGTGCCGTCGGCGGGGCCGGGGAGCTGTTTTTT.

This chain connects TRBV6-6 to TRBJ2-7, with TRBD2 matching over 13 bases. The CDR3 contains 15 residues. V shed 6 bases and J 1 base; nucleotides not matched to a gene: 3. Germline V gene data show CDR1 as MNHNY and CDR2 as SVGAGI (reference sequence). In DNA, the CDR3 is TGTGCCAGCAGCCTGACTAGCGGGGGGTCCTACGAGCAGTACTTC. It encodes CASSLTSGGSYEQYF.